This TCR beta chain was documented in a study of tumor-infiltrating lymphocytes in primary liver carcinoma. Study-level findings and limits: Blood's top-250-clone fraction was significantly lower than that of tumors (p = 0.039). Tumor-adjacent and tumor-blood pairs showed less overlap than tumor region pairs.

The template, 450 to 650 ng total RNA, yielded TCR beta cDNA made with a constant-region primer. Three nested multiplex PCR rounds, a slightly modified ARM-PCR, produced the libraries for TCR beta. In the first two PCR rounds, TRBV1-TRBV30 forward primers were paired with a C-beta reverse primer, and each round lasted around 10 cycles. MiXCR, run by TCRdb on the multiplex PCR reads, gives a single entry per CDR3 protein. The data show more than 90,000 distinct CDR3 sequences, around two thirds seen once. Germline CDR1 SGHAT, CDR2 FQNNGV. This CDR3 contains 15 residues. From around 18-30 mg of unsorted bulk tissue, DNA and RNA were co-extracted together. Infection with HBV was chronic in patients; they were treatment-naive. With regard to this clonotype: The antigen is undetermined. A junction end diverges from the germline sequence, so it may reflect a read error.

The TCR originated in a woman aged 55-70 years with primary liver carcinoma and hepatitis B virus infection. The chain employs TRBV11-2 and TRBJ2-7; TRBD2 matches at 10 bases. Sequenced input: liver tumor tissue from sampling region 2. Subset in this sample: tumor region T2, inferior pole. CDR3 nucleotides: TGTGACAGCAGCTTAGATAGGTGGGGACTAGCGATGCAGTACTTC. Residues: CDSSLDRWGLAMQYF.